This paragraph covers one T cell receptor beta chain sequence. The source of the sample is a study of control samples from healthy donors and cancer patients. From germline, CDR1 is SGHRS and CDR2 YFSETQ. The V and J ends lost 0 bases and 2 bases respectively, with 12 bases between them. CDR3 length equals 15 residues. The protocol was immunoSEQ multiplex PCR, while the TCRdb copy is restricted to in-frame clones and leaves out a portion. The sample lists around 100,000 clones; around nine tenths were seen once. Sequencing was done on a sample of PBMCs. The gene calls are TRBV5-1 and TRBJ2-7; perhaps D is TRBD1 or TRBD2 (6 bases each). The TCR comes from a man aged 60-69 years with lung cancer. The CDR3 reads CASSLATGTPYEQYF. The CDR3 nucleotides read TGCGCCAGCAGCTTGGCCACAGGGACTCCCTACGAGCAGTACTTC.